The rows below give T cell receptor beta chains drawn from one sample of a study of CD8 T cells in Susac syndrome. MiXCR, applied by TCRdb to the immunoSEQ multiplex PCR reads, yields one record per CDR3 protein. The data contain around 150,000 distinct CDR3 sequences, about 95% of them seen just once; the ten biggest clones take up around 0.15%. The sequenced sample was CD4+ T cells from PBMCs. The receptors here all came from a human donor in good health. CDR3s include the opening cysteine and the closing phenylalanine or tryptophan. D genes are given only for firm matches. Only part of the rows carry a size: once, few, many, or a class if the clone is expanded.

clone size	V gene	D gene	J gene	CDR3 DNA	CDR3 protein
-	TRBV20-1	-	TRBJ1-5	TGCAGTGCTCTTGGGGAACAGCGTAATCAGCCCCAGCATTTT	CSALGEQRNQPQHF
-	TRBV4-1	TRBD2	TRBJ2-5	TGCGCCAGCACGGGAGCGGGGGAATCGAGAGAGACCCAGTACTTC	CASTGAGESRETQYF
-	TRBV10-3	-	TRBJ2-5	TGTGCCATCAGTTTTGGGACGGGGGAAGAGACCCAGTACTTC	CAISFGTGEETQYF
-	TRBV30	-	TRBJ2-7	TGTGCCTGGAGTGTACCCGGGAGCTCCTACGAGCAGTACTTC	CAWSVPGSSYEQYF
once	TRBV6-2/TRBV6-3	-	TRBJ2-4	TGTGCCAGCAGCACTAGTTCGGGGAACATTCAGTACTTC	CASSTSSGNIQYF
-	TRBV20-1	-	TRBJ2-7	TGCAGTGCTAGTAACAGAGACCCCTACGAGCAGTACTTC	CSASNRDPYEQYF
few	TRBV25-1	-	TRBJ2-5	TGTGCCAGCAGTGTAGGGCAAGAGACCCAGTACTTC	CASSVGQETQYF
-	TRBV27	-	TRBJ1-3	TGTGCCAGCAGGCCGCCGGGATCTGGAAACACCATATATTTT	CASRPPGSGNTIYF
-	TRBV28	-	TRBJ2-4	TGTGCCAGCAGTTTAACGGCAGGGGAAAACATTCAGTACTTC	CASSLTAGENIQYF
-	TRBV9	-	TRBJ2-3	TGTGCCAGCAGCGTAGGCGGACGCACAGATACGCAGTATTTT	CASSVGGRTDTQYF
-	TRBV19	-	TRBJ2-2	TGTGCCAGTAGTACTCGACTGGGGGGGAACACCGGGGAGCTGTTTTTT	CASSTRLGGNTGELFF
-	TRBV20-1	-	TRBJ1-6	TGCAGTGCTAGGGGAGCCTCCTATAATTCACCCCTCCACTTT	CSARGASYNSPLHF
few	TRBV3-1	-	TRBJ1-5	TGTGCCAGCAGCCAATCGCAGGGGCCCCAGCATTTT	CASSQSQGPQHF
-	TRBV30	-	TRBJ1-5	TGTGCCTGGAGTATCGCAGGCGGGGGGCAAAGTCAGCCCCAGCATTTT	CAWSIAGGGQSQPQHF
once	TRBV9	-	TRBJ1-5	TGTGCCAGCAGCGCCGGGACGACGGGCAATCAGCCCCAGCATTTT	CASSAGTTGNQPQHF
-	TRBV12-3/TRBV12-4	-	TRBJ1-6	TGTGCCAGCAGTTCGCACGGGACGGCCTATTCACCCCTCCACTTT	CASSSHGTAYSPLHF
once	TRBV7-2	-	TRBJ2-7	TGTGCCAGCAGCTTAGAGCCTACGCAACCCCCCTACGAGCAGTACTTC	CASSLEPTQPPYEQYF
-	TRBV9	TRBD1	TRBJ2-3	TGTGCCAGCAGCGTAGGGGACAGGGCTATGAATACGCAGTATTTT	CASSVGDRAMNTQYF
once	TRBV5-6	TRBD1	TRBJ2-2	TGTGCCAGCAGCTTGAATGGACAGGGAAACGGGGAGCTGTTTTTT	CASSLNGQGNGELFF
-	TRBV6-1	-	TRBJ1-1	TGTGCCAGCAGTGACGACAGCTTCACTGAAGCTTTCTTT	CASSDDSFTEAFF
-	TRBV27	-	TRBJ1-1	TGTGCCAGCAAAACCCCCCAGCCGAACACTGAAGCTTTCTTT	CASKTPQPNTEAFF
-	TRBV2	-	TRBJ2-3	TGTGCCAGCAGTGAAGTTGTTAGCACAGATACGCAGTATTTT	CASSEVVSTDTQYF
-	TRBV7-7	-	TRBJ2-1	TGTGCTAGCAGCCCCCAGGGGGGATCCTACAATGAGCAGTTCTTC	CASSPQGGSYNEQFF
-	TRBV2	TRBD1	TRBJ2-2	TGTGCCAGCAGTGAACGGTCGGGACAGTTCCTCGGGGAGCTGTTTTTT	CASSERSGQFLGELFF
-	TRBV3-1	-	TRBJ2-5	TGTGCCAGCAGCCAAGAATTGATCTCTGGGGAGACCCAGTACTTC	CASSQELISGETQYF
-	TRBV6-5	-	TRBJ1-5	TGTGCCAGCAGCCCCGACAGGATGTTGAATCAGCCCCAGCATTTT	CASSPDRMLNQPQHF
-	TRBV14	-	TRBJ2-1	TGTGCCAGCAGCTCCTTTCACAGTTCCTACAATGAGCAGTTCTTC	CASSSFHSSYNEQFF
-	TRBV4-1	TRBD2	TRBJ2-1	TGCGCCAGCAGCCAAACCCCGACTAGCGGGCACTCCTACAATGAGCAGTTCTTC	CASSQTPTSGHSYNEQFF
-	TRBV4-3	-	TRBJ2-7	TGCGCCAGCAGCCAAGCAGGGACTGGCTACGAGCAGTACTTC	CASSQAGTGYEQYF
-	TRBV20-1	TRBD2	TRBJ2-2	TGCAGTGCTCGGACTAGCGGGACTAAGACCGGGGAGCTGTTTTTT	CSARTSGTKTGELFF
-	TRBV10-3	TRBD2	TRBJ2-3	TGTGCCATCAGCCAAGCGGGGGGGAGATCCACAGATACGCAGTATTTT	CAISQAGGRSTDTQYF
-	TRBV7-2	TRBD1	TRBJ1-2	TGTGCCAGCAGCTTAAACCCTCTTCGGGACAGGGGGAATGGCTACACCTTC	CASSLNPLRDRGNGYTF
-	TRBV29-1	TRBD1	TRBJ1-2	TGCAGCGTCACAGGGGACGCGTATGGCTACACCTTC	CSVTGDAYGYTF
-	TRBV30	TRBD1	TRBJ1-1	TGTGCCTGGAGTAGGGACAGCTCTTACTCTGAAGCTTTCTTT	CAWSRDSSYSEAFF
-	TRBV3-1	-	TRBJ1-1	TGTGCCAGCAGCCAAGGCGAGGGGACATACAACACTGAAGCTTTCTTT	CASSQGEGTYNTEAFF
-	TRBV2	-	TRBJ1-2	TGTGCCAGCAGTGCCGGGGAGAACTATGGCTACACCTTC	CASSAGENYGYTF
-	TRBV1	-	TRBJ1-6	-	CTSSQVGAGNSPLHF
-	TRBV9	TRBD2	TRBJ2-1	TGTGCCAGCAGCGCCGCGGGACTAGCGGGCAATGAGCAGTTCTTC	CASSAAGLAGNEQFF
-	TRBV20-1	TRBD1	TRBJ1-2	TGCAGTGCTAGAGAGGGGCAGGGGGTCTATGGCTACACCTTC	CSAREGQGVYGYTF
-	TRBV7-9	-	TRBJ2-2	TGTGCAACTTCTGGGGTGAACACCGGGGAGCTGTTTTTT	CATSGVNTGELFF
few	TRBV7-9	TRBD1	TRBJ2-7	TGTGCCAGCAGCCGACAGGGTAACGAGCAGTACTTC	CASSRQGNEQYF
-	TRBV20-1	TRBD1	TRBJ2-1	TGCAGTGCTAGTAGTCGACAGGGGTACAATGAGCAGTTCTTC	CSASSRQGYNEQFF
-	TRBV6-5	-	TRBJ1-5	TGTGCCAGCAGTCTACAGGGTGTGGGGAGCAATCAGCCCCAGCATTTT	CASSLQGVGSNQPQHF
-	TRBV7-8	-	TRBJ2-7	TGTGCCAGCAGCTCCACGGGGGCCCAGTATCGCGAGCAGTACTTC	CASSSTGAQYREQYF
-	TRBV29-1	TRBD1	TRBJ1-4	TGCAGCGCGGCAGGGGGCAATGAAAAACTGTTTTTT	CSAAGGNEKLFF
-	TRBV29-1	TRBD1	TRBJ1-2	TGCAGCGTTGATCAGGGGGCGCGTGGCTACACCTTC	CSVDQGARGYTF
once	TRBV29-1	TRBD1	TRBJ1-2	TGCAGCGTTGAACTGGACAGGATCTCCTATGGCTACACCTTC	CSVELDRISYGYTF
-	TRBV6-2/TRBV6-3	-	TRBJ2-3	TGTGCCAGCAGTTACAACCTCCGCACAGATACGCAGTATTTT	CASSYNLRTDTQYF
-	TRBV29-1	-	TRBJ1-1	TGCAGCGTGGCACGGGGGGTGGGTCCTGAAGCTTTCTTT	CSVARGVGPEAFF
-	TRBV10-3	-	TRBJ2-5	TGTGCCATCCGAGGTGATAGCGAACAAGAGACCCAGTACTTC	CAIRGDSEQETQYF
-	TRBV20-1	-	TRBJ2-7	TGCAGTGCTAGGTCCGGGACCCCTGGCGAGCAGTACTTC	CSARSGTPGEQYF
-	TRBV10-3	-	TRBJ2-7	TGTGCCATCAAAGACAGCGCCTACGAGCAGTACTTC	CAIKDSAYEQYF
-	TRBV7-9	-	TRBJ2-6	TGTGCCACCTTGATCTCTGGGGCCAACGTCCTGACTTTC	CATLISGANVLTF
-	TRBV3-1	-	TRBJ2-7	TGTGCCAGCAGCCAAGATCTCGGCAGGGTGTACGAGCAGTACTTC	CASSQDLGRVYEQYF
-	TRBV11-1	-	TRBJ2-7	TGTGCCAGCAGCCAGGACACCTACTACGAGCAGTACTTC	CASSQDTYYEQYF
-	TRBV7-2	TRBD2	TRBJ2-3	TGTGCCAGCAGCTTCACGGGGGGGGGCACAGATACGCAGTATTTT	CASSFTGGGTDTQYF
-	TRBV20-1	-	TRBJ2-1	TGCAGTGCTAGCCGGGGAAACTCCTACAATGAGCAGTTCTTC	CSASRGNSYNEQFF
-	TRBV6-6	TRBD2	TRBJ2-7	TGTGCCAGCAGACCTAGCGGGGGCTCCTCCTACGAGCAGTACTTC	CASRPSGGSSYEQYF
once	TRBV7-2	TRBD1	TRBJ2-1	TGTGCCAGCAGCGTGGGGACAGGGGGCCACAATGAGCAGTTCTTC	CASSVGTGGHNEQFF